Presented here are 16 T cell receptor beta chains from one specimen sequenced in a study of blood T cell repertoires in COVID-19. Data came from immunoSEQ multiplex PCR; TCRdb stores just in-frame clones and leaves some out. This sample carries 210,000 or so clones, approximately 86% of them seen once, and the ten largest clones take around 1.3%. The sequencing input was peripheral blood. Source of these receptors: a woman aged 25-40 years with COVID-19, enrolled during active disease.

This clone was seen a few times. The chain couples TRBV7-7 to TRBJ2-2; D is unresolved. There are 14 residues in the CDR3. V was trimmed by 0 bases and J by 3 bases, leaving 5 bases between them. Germline CDR1 reads SSHAT; CDR2 reads FNYEAQ (reference sequence). CDR3 sequence (DNA): TGTGCCAGCAGCTTAGCGGTAGACACCGGGGAGCTGTTTTTT. Its protein is CASSLAVDTGELFF.

This clone showed up just once. V and J are TRBV28 and TRBJ2-7, with 8 bases matching TRBD1. Germline CDR1 MDHEN, CDR2 SYDVKM. The V and J ends lost 5 bases and 6 bases, in that order; junction bases with no gene match: 3. The CDR3 runs 12 residues. CDR3 bases: TGTGCCAGCAGTGCCACAGGGGGCGAGCAGTACTTC. Its translation: CASSATGGEQYF.

The chain joins TRBV6-5 to TRBJ2-7, with D perhaps matching TRBD2 (7 bases). This CDR3 spans 12 amino acids. V was trimmed by 8 bases and J by 3 bases, leaving 11 bases between them. Germline CDR1 MNHEY, CDR2 SVGAGI. CDR3 coding DNA: TGTGCCAGCGGGGGGGCCGGCTACGAGCAGTACTTC. Protein: CASGGAGYEQYF.

This chain links TRBV7-2 with TRBJ2-7; 9 bases fit TRBD1. This CDR3 has 14 residues. Germline assignment: CDR1 SGHTA and CDR2 FQGNSA. V trimming: 5 bases; J trimming: 5 bases; junction bases outside the gene matches: 7. The CDR3 loop reads CASSPNRGRDEQYF. The CDR3 DNA follows: TGTGCCAGCAGCCCCAACAGGGGGCGCGACGAGCAGTACTTC.

V gene TRBV20-1 combines with J gene TRBJ2-5; 11 nucleotides align to TRBD2. The CDR3 is 16 amino acids. V was pared by 3 bases and J by 5 bases, with 11 bases of the junction left unmatched. Germline V CDR1 and CDR2: DFQATT, SNEGSKA (reference sequence). The CDR3 sequence is CSASYLAGGPRETQYF. For the CDR3, the DNA is TGCAGTGCTAGTTATCTAGCGGGGGGTCCTAGGGAGACCCAGTACTTC.

V gene TRBV4-2 combines with J gene TRBJ1-1; 8 bases map to TRBD1. The CDR3 extends over 13 amino acids. V was clipped by 2 bases and J by 8 bases; unmatched bases: 4. Germline V CDR1 and CDR2: LGHNA, YNFKEQ. CDR3 DNA: TGTGCCAGCAGCCAATTGACAGGGGCAGAAGCTTTCTTT. Its protein is CASSQLTGAEAFF.

The chain couples TRBV29-1 to TRBJ1-1, with D unclear. The CDR3 is 14 residues long. Trimming shortened V by 6 bases and J by 1 base, and 15 bases separated the two germline ends. Germline-derived CDR1 and CDR2 are SQVTM and ANQGSEA. The CDR3 reads CSVAGLEGNTEAFF. CDR3 in DNA: TGCAGCGTGGCCGGGCTTGAGGGGAACACTGAAGCTTTCTTT.

This CDR3 reads CASSRDLVGYTF. In DNA, the CDR3 is TGTGCCAGCAGCCGAGATCTGGTGGGCTACACCTTC. This chain uses TRBV28 with TRBJ1-2, with D unresolved. The CDR3 has 12 amino acids. The germline gives CDR1 MDHEN, CDR2 SYDVKM. The V end lost 6 bases, the J end lost 8 bases, and 13 bases lay between the germline ends.

A few counts support this clone. This chain uses TRBV9 with TRBJ2-3; the D is unclear. Germline assignment: CDR1 SGDLS and CDR2 YYNGEE. The CDR3 runs 13 residues. The germline V and J ends were trimmed by 1 base and 5 bases, with 8 bases remaining between them. The CDR3 DNA is TGTGCCAGCAGCGTACTCGAGAAAGATACGCAGTATTTT. Protein sequence: CASSVLEKDTQYF.

The CDR3: CASSPGQGLVAFF. The CDR3 region has the DNA TGTGCCAGCAGCCCAGGACAGGGTTTAGTAGCTTTCTTT. The chain is built from TRBV12-3 or TRBV12-4 and TRBJ1-1, with TRBD1 matching 8 bases. The CDR3 consists of 13 residues. Germline trimming cut 6 bases from V and 10 bases from J; bases unmatched to any gene: 10.

V usage is TRBV2 and J usage is TRBJ2-5; tentatively, D is TRBD2 (6 bases). In germline, CDR1 is SNHLY, CDR2 FYNNEI. V was trimmed by 3 bases and J by 5 bases, leaving 10 bases between them. The CDR3 has 13 residues. The CDR3 coding sequence is TGTGCCAGCAGTGACCAGGCGGGGGAGACCCAGTACTTC. This translates into CASSDQAGETQYF.

The V call is TRBV7-9, the J call TRBJ1-1, with D possibly being TRBD1 (5 bases). This CDR3 is 16 amino acids long. The germline V gene has CDR1 SEHNR and CDR2 FQNEAQ (reference sequence). The V end was cut by 5 bases, the J end by 5 bases, with 21 bases between. CDR3: CASSPTPTGPKTEAFF. Here the CDR3 DNA reads TGTGCCAGCAGCCCTACCCCCACAGGCCCCAAAACTGAAGCTTTCTTT.

The chain links TRBV7-3 to TRBJ2-1, with 9 positions matching TRBD2. V gave up 5 bases and J gave up 4 bases; unmatched junction bases: 6. This CDR3 region has 15 residues. Per the germline V gene, CDR1 is SGHTA and CDR2 is FQGTGA. This CDR3 reads CASSPRLAAYNEQFF. The CDR3 DNA is TGTGCCAGCAGCCCTCGACTAGCGGCATACAATGAGCAGTTCTTC.

The rearrangement joins TRBV27 to TRBJ1-2; 8 positions match TRBD1. The CDR3 contains 14 residues. V lost 4 bases to trimming and J lost 4 bases; unmatched junction nucleotides: 5. CDR1 and CDR2 from the germline V gene are MNHEY and SMNVEV (reference sequence). CDR3 loop: CASSSRQGLYGYTF. CDR3 nucleotide sequence: TGTGCCAGCAGTTCTCGACAGGGGCTCTATGGCTACACCTTC.

V is TRBV6-5 and J is TRBJ1-1, with 8 bases that match TRBD1. The trim removed 9 bases at V and 4 bases at J, leaving 7 bases unmatched. The CDR3 loop spans 13 amino acids. Germline-derived CDR1 and CDR2 are MNHEY and SVGAGI. CDR3 nucleotide sequence: TGTGCCAGTGGGGAGACAGGGGTCACTGAAGCTTTCTTT. Translation: CASGETGVTEAFF.

The chain recombines TRBV3-1 (or the pseudogene TRBV3-2) with TRBJ1-1; D ambiguous. Looked up from germline, CDR1 is LGHDT and CDR2 is YNNKEL (reference sequence). The ends were cut back, 0 bases at V and 3 bases at J, with 20 bases in the middle. CDR3 length equals 18 residues. Written as DNA, the CDR3 is TGTGCCAGCAGCCAAGATCCTCGGTCGGAGGGTGGGTACACTGAAGCTTTCTTT. This sequence encodes CASSQDPRSEGGYTEAFF.